The 12 T cell receptor beta chains given below trace back to one sample, sequenced in a study of response to subunit inactivated influenza vaccine. TCRdb independently ran MiXCR on the RT-PCR reads; one entry per CDR3 protein. Of around 580,000 distinct CDR3 sequences detected, approximately 12% appear once; the ten largest clones hold roughly 10%. The sample in question was PBMCs from blood, obtained on the day of vaccination. Every receptor here comes from a man aged 50 to 59 who received an inactivated influenza vaccine.

This clonotype has more than one count but fewer than ten. V is TRBV5-1 and J is TRBJ2-3, with D perhaps matching TRBD1 (6 bases). V was clipped by 4 bases and J by 5 bases, with 14 bases between them. The CDR3 spans 14 residues. Looked up from germline, CDR1 is SGHRS and CDR2 is YFSETQ. The CDR3 loop reads CASSPNGQLDTQYF. CDR3 in DNA: TGCGCCAGCAGCCCTAACGGACAGTTAGATACGCAGTATTTT.

This clonotype came up many times. The chain links TRBV29-1 to TRBJ2-2, with 8 bases that match TRBD2. The V segment lost 4 bases and the J segment 6 bases; nucleotides outside the gene matches: 16. The CDR3 sequence is 17 residues long. The germline gives CDR1 SQVTM, CDR2 ANQGSEA. CDR3 amino acids: CSVGRPYSGSGAGELFF. CDR3 coding DNA: TGCAGCGTTGGAAGGCCCTACAGCGGGAGCGGGGCCGGGGAGCTGTTTTTT.

A few counts support this clonotype. The chain recombines TRBV7-9 with TRBJ2-5; D remains unclear. The CDR3 runs 16 residues. Germline V gives CDR1 SEHNR, CDR2 FQNEAQ (reference sequence). The V gene lost 3 bases and the J gene lost 3 bases, with 17 bases spanning the gap. Here the CDR3 reads CASSFLLAEIKETQYF. Written as DNA, the CDR3 is TGTGCCAGCAGCTTCCTTTTGGCGGAAATTAAAGAGACCCAGTACTTC.

The chain couples TRBV12-3 or TRBV12-4 to TRBJ2-7; D might be TRBD1 (6 bases). The CDR3 runs to 15 residues. Deletions cut 5 bases from V and 1 base from J, with 15 bases between. In nucleotides, the CDR3 is TGTGCCAGCAGTCCTCCGGGGACAAGGTCCTACGAGCAGTACTTC. Its translation: CASSPPGTRSYEQYF.

The chain employs TRBV27 and TRBJ2-2; no clear D. Per the germline V gene, CDR1 is MNHEY and CDR2 is SMNVEV (reference sequence). V lost 4 bases to trimming and J lost 4 bases, with 10 bases between them. The CDR3 extends over 14 amino acids. Here the CDR3 DNA reads TGTGCCAGCAGTTGGCTTTCCCCCACCGGGGAGCTGTTTTTT. As protein: CASSWLSPTGELFF.

The table lists this clonotype with many counts. The chain is built from TRBV7-9 and TRBJ2-7, with 7 bases lining up with TRBD1. This CDR3 region has 12 residues. V gave up 8 bases and J gave up 2 bases; unmatched junction bases: 3. Germline CDR1 and CDR2: SEHNR and FQNEAQ (reference sequence). CDR3 sequence reads: CASGTATYEQYF. The CDR3 region has the DNA TGTGCCAGCGGGACAGCCACCTACGAGCAGTACTTC.

This clonotype occurred a few times. V usage is TRBV25-1 and J usage is TRBJ1-2; no definite D call. This CDR3 has 13 amino acids. Germline CDR1 and CDR2: MGHDK and SYGVNS. V shed 6 bases and J shed 8 bases, with 16 bases lying between them. In DNA form, the CDR3 reads TGTGCCAGCAGAGATACTCCGAAAGGGGGCTACACCTTC. Residues: CASRDTPKGGYTF.

This clonotype was counted at least ten times. CDR3: CASSFEVINEQFF. CDR3 nucleotides: TGCGCCAGCAGCTTTGAGGTCATCAATGAGCAGTTCTTC. V is TRBV5-1 and J is TRBJ2-1; D gene uncertain. The CDR3 has 13 amino acids. The germline CDR1 and CDR2 sequences are SGHRS and YFSETQ. V lost 2 bases, J lost 6 bases, and 9 bases lay in between.

This clonotype has a count of ten or more. The chain employs TRBV27 and TRBJ2-1, with 9 bases matching TRBD2. The CDR3 spans 15 residues. Germline trimming cut 5 bases from V and 9 bases from J; bases unmatched to any gene: 11. The germline CDR1 and CDR2 sequences are MNHEY and SMNVEV (reference sequence). CDR3 in amino acids: CASSVVAGVGSEQFF. DNA of the CDR3: TGTGCCAGCAGTGTGGTAGCGGGGGTGGGGTCTGAGCAGTTCTTC.

In this sample, this clonotype turned up a few times. The V and J genes are TRBV7-2 and TRBJ2-7, with a tentative D call TRBD2 (5 bases). The CDR3 length is 12 residues. The germline CDR1 and CDR2 sequences are SGHTA and FQGNSA. Trimming took 4 bases from V and 3 from J, leaving 7 bases between them. The CDR3 protein is CASSSRGYEQYF. CDR3 sequence (DNA): TGTGCCAGCAGCTCCCGGGGCTACGAGCAGTACTTC.

The rearrangement links TRBV24-1 to TRBJ2-1, with D possibly being TRBD1 or TRBD2 (6 bases each). CDR1 and CDR2 (germline): KGHDR, SFDVKD. The CDR3 extends over 12 amino acids. Between the trimmed V and J ends, which lost 5 bases and 9 bases, there was a span of 10 bases. The CDR3 DNA reads TGTGCCACCAGTGGGTCGGGGGCTGAGCAGTTCTTC. Translated, it gives CATSGSGAEQFF.

J is TRBJ2-2 and V is TRBV7-9, with D uncertain. CDR1 is SEHNR and CDR2 is FQNEAQ in the germline V gene (reference sequence). V was cut by 3 bases and J by 2 bases, with 10 bases left in between. The CDR3 extends over 15 amino acids. CDR3 coding DNA: TGTGCCAGCAGCTTCCACTGGGAAAACACCGGGGAGCTGTTTTTT. It encodes CASSFHWENTGELFF.